This is a list of T cell receptor beta chains from one sample in a study of control samples from healthy donors and cancer patients. The repertoire was sequenced with immunoSEQ multiplex PCR; TCRdb's copy has only in-frame clones and lacks some. In the table there are 100,000 to 150,000 clones, around 92% of which are singletons. Sequences were obtained from PBMCs. Receptors were obtained from an elderly man with head and neck cancer. The CDR3 runs from the conserved cysteine through the conserved F or W. A D gene is named only where the DNA matches it firmly. Clone size is not always given. Where it is, it says once, few, many or a class for expanded clones.

v_gene,len,d_gene,j_gene,abundance,CDR3nt,CDR3aa
TRBV7-8,17,.,TRBJ1-1,.,TGTGCCAGCAGCTTAGCGGGGAAGGGGATTATGAACACTGAAGCTTTCTTT,CASSLAGKGIMNTEAFF
TRBV4-1,17,.,TRBJ2-7,.,TGCGCCAGCAGCCAAGGAAGGGCGCGGGACTTCTCCTACGAGCAGTACTTC,CASSQGRARDFSYEQYF
TRBV10-1,19,.,TRBJ2-7,.,TGCGCCAGCAGCTTCATCGAGCGGATTTCCCCCAGGGAGTCCTACGAGCAGTACTTC,CASSFIERISPRESYEQYF
TRBV6-2/TRBV6-3,13,.,TRBJ2-1,once,TGTGCCAGCAGCCGGGGGGCCAACAATGAGCAGTTCTTC,CASSRGANNEQFF
TRBV27,16,TRBD1,TRBJ1-2,.,TGTGCCAGCAGCCCCGGGACAGGGGGCGTCGGGTATGGCTACACCTTC,CASSPGTGGVGYGYTF
TRBV27,16,.,TRBJ2-7,.,TGTGCCAGCAGTTTAAGATCTGGGGAAAAAGCCTACGAGCAGTACTTC,CASSLRSGEKAYEQYF
TRBV4-3,14,.,TRBJ1-2,.,TGCGCCAGCAGCCAAGGAGGGGCGAACTATGGCTACACCTTC,CASSQGGANYGYTF
TRBV30,14,.,TRBJ1-5,.,TGTGCCTGGTCATATAGTGGGGGAAATCAGCCCCAGCATTTT,CAWSYSGGNQPQHF
TRBV18,17,.,TRBJ1-1,.,TGTGCCAGCTCACTGTATTCTCGGACGGCGAAGAACACTGAAGCTTTCTTT,CASSLYSRTAKNTEAFF
TRBV5-1,13,.,TRBJ1-1,.,TGCGCCAGCAGCTTAGAAACGAACACTGAAGCTTTCTTT,CASSLETNTEAFF
TRBV29-1,14,TRBD1,TRBJ1-6,.,TGCAGCGCACGGACAGGGACGGGTAATTCACCCCTCCACTTT,CSARTGTGNSPLHF
TRBV2,14,TRBD2,TRBJ2-3,.,TGTGCCGGGAGGGCTAGCGGGGGAACAGATACGCAGTATTTT,CAGRASGGTDTQYF
TRBV2,12,.,TRBJ2-2,.,TGTGCCAGCACCCCAGGGACCGGGGAGCTGTTTTTT,CASTPGTGELFF
TRBV6-5,14,.,TRBJ1-1,.,TGTGCCAGCAGTTCCCGTAGGAGTGGGGTAGAAGCTTTCTTT,CASSSRRSGVEAFF
TRBV10-2,17,.,TRBJ1-6,.,TGCGCCAGCAGTGACAGACAGGAAGGCTCCTATAATTCACCCCTCCACTTT,CASSDRQEGSYNSPLHF
TRBV9,14,.,TRBJ1-3,once,TGTGCCAGCACGGGCAGCGGCTCTGGAAACACCATATATTTT,CASTGSGSGNTIYF
TRBV7-9,14,TRBD1,TRBJ1-2,.,TGTGCCAGCAGCGGGGACAGCTCGACCCATGGCTACACCTTC,CASSGDSSTHGYTF
TRBV4-3,14,TRBD1,TRBJ1-6,once,TGCGCCAGCACTCCGGGACAGGGGGTTTGGCCCCTCCACTTT,CASTPGQGVWPLHF
TRBV30,15,.,TRBJ1-4,.,TGTGCCTGGACACAGGGTTTTTTGACTAATGAAAAACTGTTTTTT,CAWTQGFLTNEKLFF
TRBV4-1,16,.,TRBJ2-2,once,TGCGCCAGCAGCCAAGATTCGAGGGGGAATACCGGGGAGCTGTTTTTT,CASSQDSRGNTGELFF
TRBV2,14,TRBD1,TRBJ2-7,.,TGTGCCAGCAGCCCGGACAGGACCAACTACGAGCAGTACTTC,CASSPDRTNYEQYF
TRBV7-9,13,TRBD1,TRBJ2-2,once,TGTGCCAGCAGCTTATACAGAGGGGACAGGGTGTTTTTT,CASSLYRGDRVFF
TRBV18,15,.,TRBJ1-4,.,TGTGCCAGCTCGCCTGGGGGACGGATGAATGAAAAACTGTTTTTT,CASSPGGRMNEKLFF
TRBV10-1,13,.,TRBJ2-1,.,TGCGCCAGTACCGGGTCCCCGGACAATGAGCAGTTCTTC,CASTGSPDNEQFF
TRBV10-3,12,.,TRBJ1-2,.,TGTGCCATCGAAAGGGGAATTGGTGGCTACACCTTC,CAIERGIGGYTF
TRBV5-1,14,.,TRBJ2-2,.,TGCGCCAGCAGTGAAGGCCCGAACACCGGGGAGCTGTTTTTT,CASSEGPNTGELFF
TRBV5-1,14,.,TRBJ2-2,few,TGCGCCAGCATGGACGGGCCGAACACCGGGGAGCTGTTTTTT,CASMDGPNTGELFF
TRBV6-5,14,TRBD1,TRBJ1-2,.,TGTGCCAGCAGTTACGGACAGGGAAGTCATGGCTACACCTTC,CASSYGQGSHGYTF
TRBV5-1,13,.,TRBJ2-5,.,TGCGCCAGCAGCTCCCTTACCCAAGAGACCCAGTACTTC,CASSSLTQETQYF
TRBV6-5,14,.,TRBJ2-7,.,TGTGCCAGCAGCGTGGCAGGGGAAGCCTACGAGCAGTACTTC,CASSVAGEAYEQYF